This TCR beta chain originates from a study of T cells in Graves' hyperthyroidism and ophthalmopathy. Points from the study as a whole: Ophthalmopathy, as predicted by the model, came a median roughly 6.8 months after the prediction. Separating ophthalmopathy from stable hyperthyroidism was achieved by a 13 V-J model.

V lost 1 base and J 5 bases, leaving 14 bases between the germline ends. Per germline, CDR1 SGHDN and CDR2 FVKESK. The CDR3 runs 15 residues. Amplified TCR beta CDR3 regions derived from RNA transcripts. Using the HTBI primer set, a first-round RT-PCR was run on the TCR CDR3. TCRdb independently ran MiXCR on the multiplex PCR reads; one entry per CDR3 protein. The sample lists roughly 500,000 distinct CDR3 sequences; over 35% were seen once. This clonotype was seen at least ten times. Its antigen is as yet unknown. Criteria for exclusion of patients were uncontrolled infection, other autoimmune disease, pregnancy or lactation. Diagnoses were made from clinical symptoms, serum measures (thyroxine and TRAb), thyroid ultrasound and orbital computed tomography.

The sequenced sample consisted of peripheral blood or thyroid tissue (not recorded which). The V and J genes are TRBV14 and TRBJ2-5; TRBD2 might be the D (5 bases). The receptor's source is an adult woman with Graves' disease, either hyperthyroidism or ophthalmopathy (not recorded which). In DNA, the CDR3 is TGTGCCAGCAGCCAAGTTAGAGGGATCCCCGAGACCCAGTACTTC. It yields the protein CASSQVRGIPETQYF.